A single sample gave rise to the 8 T cell receptor beta chains below, sequenced in a study of blood T cell repertoires in COVID-19. Measured with immunoSEQ multiplex PCR; TCRdb has only the in-frame clones, and not every one. The table has around 260,000 clones, approximately 87% seen once. Sequences were obtained from peripheral blood. All receptors come from a man aged 55 to 69 who had recovered from COVID-19.

The chain joins TRBV5-1 to TRBJ1-4; 9 bases line up with TRBD1. The CDR3 spans 15 residues. Germline CDR1 and CDR2: SGHRS and YFSETQ. The V and J ends lost 3 bases and 5 bases, in that order; junction bases with no gene match: 5. As DNA, the CDR3 is TGCGCCAGCAGCTCGATAGGGACAGGGAATGAAAAACTGTTTTTT. Translating it yields CASSSIGTGNEKLFF.

This clone has only a few counts. The rearrangement joins TRBV6-2 or TRBV6-3 to TRBJ2-1; TRBD2 might be the D (6 bases). Between the trimmed V and J ends, which lost 5 bases and 9 bases, there was a span of 14 bases. The germline gives CDR1 MNHEY, CDR2 SVGEGT. This CDR3 has 13 residues. CDR3 nucleotide sequence: TGTGCCAGCAGTGACCCCGGGAGTCTTGAGCAGTTCTTC. Translation gives CASSDPGSLEQFF.

DNA of the CDR3: TGCAGCGTTGTGGAGAGCTCGCAGTATTTT. Translated: CSVVESSQYF. The gene calls are TRBV29-1 and TRBJ2-3; D uncertain. The CDR3 spans 10 residues. V was cut by 4 bases and J by 10 bases, with 9 bases left in between. Germline V lookup: CDR1 SQVTM, CDR2 ANQGSEA.

In its sample, this clone was seen once. The rearrangement links TRBV14 to TRBJ2-3; D might be TRBD1 (6 bases). Trimming removed 0 bases at V and 5 bases at J, with 12 bases between. From germline, CDR1 is SGHDN and CDR2 FVKESK. CDR3 size: 15 residues. The CDR3 nucleotides are TGTGCCAGCAGCCAAGAGACAGGTTTCTTAGATACGCAGTATTTT. Amino acids: CASSQETGFLDTQYF.

The CDR3 nucleotides are TGTGCCAGCAGCCAAGGACGGGGTGCTAACTATGGCTACACCTTC. Residues: CASSQGRGANYGYTF. The chain has TRBV7-2 and TRBJ1-2; D is undetermined. Trimming took off 5 bases at V and 0 bases at J, with 13 bases between the two ends. The CDR3 has 15 residues. CDR1 is SGHTA, CDR2 FQGNSA, per germline.

V gene TRBV5-6 combines with J gene TRBJ2-6; 10 bases fit TRBD1. Germline lookup yields CDR1 SGHDT and CDR2 YYEEEE. V trimming: 0 bases; J trimming: 3 bases; junction bases outside the gene matches: 9. The CDR3 is 19 amino acids. CDR3 residues: CASSLGGDRGPGGANVLTF. In nucleotides, the CDR3 is TGTGCCAGCAGCTTGGGAGGAGACAGGGGGCCGGGTGGGGCCAACGTCCTGACTTTC.

The V call is TRBV7-6, the J call TRBJ2-1; TRBD2 is a possible D gene (5 bases). The germline V gene has CDR1 SGHVS and CDR2 FNYEAQ. V dropped 4 bases and J dropped 0 bases, with 13 bases sitting between them. The CDR3 is 16 amino acids. CDR3 sequence: CASSWEWRASYNEQFF. The CDR3 bases are TGTGCCAGCAGCTGGGAATGGCGGGCCTCCTACAATGAGCAGTTCTTC.

The chain is built from TRBV20-1 and TRBJ2-7; the D gene is possibly TRBD1 (5 bases). Germline V gene sequence: CDR1 DFQATT, CDR2 SNEGSKA (reference sequence). With 3 bases removed from V and 6 bases from J, the gap between germline ends came to 15 bases. This CDR3 contains 13 residues. The chain's CDR3 is CSASKGRVREQYF. The CDR3 bases are TGCAGTGCTAGTAAGGGCAGGGTTCGCGAGCAGTACTTC.